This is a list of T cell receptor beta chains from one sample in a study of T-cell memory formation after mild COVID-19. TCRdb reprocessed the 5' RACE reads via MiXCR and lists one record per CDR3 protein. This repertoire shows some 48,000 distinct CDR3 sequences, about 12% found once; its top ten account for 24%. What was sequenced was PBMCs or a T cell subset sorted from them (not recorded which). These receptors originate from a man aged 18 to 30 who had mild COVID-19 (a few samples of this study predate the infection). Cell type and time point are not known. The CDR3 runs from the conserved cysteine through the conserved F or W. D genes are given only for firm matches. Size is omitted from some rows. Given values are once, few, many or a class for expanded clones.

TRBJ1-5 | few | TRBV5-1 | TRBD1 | TGCGCCAGCAGCGTCGGGACAGGCTACAATCAGCCCCAGCATTTT | CASSVGTGYNQPQHF
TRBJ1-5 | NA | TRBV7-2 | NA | TGTGCCAGCAGCTTCTCACTTGGGGCCCAGCATTTT | CASSFSLGAQHF
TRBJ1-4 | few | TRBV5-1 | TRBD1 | TGCGCCAGCAGCCCCCGGGACAGGCGGAATGAAAAACTGTTTTTT | CASSPRDRRNEKLFF
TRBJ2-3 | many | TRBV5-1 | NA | TGCGCCTCCAGGGAGAGCACAGATACGCAGTATTTT | CASRESTDTQYF
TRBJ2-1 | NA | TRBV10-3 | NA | TGTGCCATCAGTGAGGCCAGCCCTAGCTCCTACAATGAGCAGTTCTTC | CAISEASPSSYNEQFF
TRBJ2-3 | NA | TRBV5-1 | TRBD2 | TGCGCCAGCAGCGGACGGGGGACCGGGACTAGAACAGATACGCAGTATTTT | CASSGRGTGTRTDTQYF
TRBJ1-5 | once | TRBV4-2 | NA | TGTGCCAGCAAAGGGGGGGGGAGGAATCAGCCCCAGCATTTT | CASKGGGRNQPQHF
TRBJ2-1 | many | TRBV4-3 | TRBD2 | TGCGCCAGCAGCCAAAGTAGCGGGGGGGCCGGTGAGCAGTTCTTC | CASSQSSGGAGEQFF
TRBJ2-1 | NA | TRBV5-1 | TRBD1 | TGCGCCAGCAGCCCTAGGGGGACAGGGGGCCACTCCAATGAGCAGTTCTTC | CASSPRGTGGHSNEQFF
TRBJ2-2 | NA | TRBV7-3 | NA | TGTGCCAGCAGCCCCTCGGTGGGGAGCGGGGAGCTGTTTTTT | CASSPSVGSGELFF
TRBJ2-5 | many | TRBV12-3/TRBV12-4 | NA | TGTGCCAGCACCGAACTCCGGGACTCTCCGGGGACCCAGTACTTC | CASTELRDSPGTQYF
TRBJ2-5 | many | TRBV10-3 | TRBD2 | TGTGCCATCAGTGGCCCTAGCGGGGGGCTCGAAGAGACCCAGTACTTC | CAISGPSGGLEETQYF
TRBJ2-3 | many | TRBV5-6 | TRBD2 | TGTGCCAGCAGCTTGCCGGGACTAGCGGCAGATACGCAGTATTTT | CASSLPGLAADTQYF
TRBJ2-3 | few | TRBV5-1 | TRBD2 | TGCGCCAGCAGCCGTGTCTCTGGCGGGGGGGCCACAGATACGCAGTATTTT | CASSRVSGGGATDTQYF
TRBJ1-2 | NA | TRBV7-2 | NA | TGTGCCAGCAGCTCCGCAGAATACTATGGCTACACCTTC | CASSSAEYYGYTF
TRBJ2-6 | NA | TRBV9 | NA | TGTGCCAGCAGCGTAGGGGGAGCTGGGGCCAACGTCCTGACTTTC | CASSVGGAGANVLTF
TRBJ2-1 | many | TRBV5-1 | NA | TGCGCCAGCAGCTTATCCAGCAATGAGCAGTTCTTC | CASSLSSNEQFF
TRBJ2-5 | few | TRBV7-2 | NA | TGTGCCAGCAGCTTAGAGATCCAGGGGGGTTTTGGAGAGACCCAGTACTTC | CASSLEIQGGFGETQYF
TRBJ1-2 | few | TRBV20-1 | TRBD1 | TGCAGTGCCCTAGACAGGGAGGGGGCTAACTATGGCTACACCTTC | CSALDREGANYGYTF
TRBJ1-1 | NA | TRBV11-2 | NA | TGTGCCAGCAGCTTAGCTGCAAACACTGAAGCTTTCTTT | CASSLAANTEAFF
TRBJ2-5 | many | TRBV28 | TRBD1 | TGTGCCAGCAGCCGTACAGGGGCCATAGAGACCCAGTACTTC | CASSRTGAIETQYF
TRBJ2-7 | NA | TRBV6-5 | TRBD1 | TGTGCCAGCAGTCCCGCAGGGACAGGGGTCCACGAGCAGTACTTC | CASSPAGTGVHEQYF
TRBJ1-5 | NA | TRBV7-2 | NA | TGTGCCAGCAGCTTATCTGGGGGCAATCAGCCCCAGCATTTT | CASSLSGGNQPQHF
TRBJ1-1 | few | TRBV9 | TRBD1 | TGTGCCAGCAGCGTAGAAACAGGGGAGTACACTGAAGCTTTCTTT | CASSVETGEYTEAFF
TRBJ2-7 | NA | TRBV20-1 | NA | TGCAGTGCTAGACCAGGGGGGCTCTCCTACGAGCAGTACTTC | CSARPGGLSYEQYF
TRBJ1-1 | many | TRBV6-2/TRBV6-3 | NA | TGTGCCAGCAGTTTCAATGGTTTAGGGAACACTGAAGCTTTCTTT | CASSFNGLGNTEAFF
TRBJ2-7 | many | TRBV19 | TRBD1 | TGTGCCAGTAGCCTCACGCCTGGACAGGCCTACGAGCAGTACTTC | CASSLTPGQAYEQYF
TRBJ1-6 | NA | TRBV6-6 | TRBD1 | TGTGCCAGCAGCTCTCCGGGACAGGGGGTTTCACCCCTCCACTTT | CASSSPGQGVSPLHF
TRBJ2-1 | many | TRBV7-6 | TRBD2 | TGTGCCAGCAGCCTCGGGACTAGCCCGAATGAGCAGTTCTTC | CASSLGTSPNEQFF
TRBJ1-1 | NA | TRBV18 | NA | TGTGCCAGCTCCTCAAATGGGGGTTGGGGCACTGAAGCTTTCTTT | CASSSNGGWGTEAFF
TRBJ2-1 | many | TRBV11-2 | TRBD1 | TGTGCCAGCAGCTCGACAGGGGGCGATGAGCAGTTCTTC | CASSSTGGDEQFF
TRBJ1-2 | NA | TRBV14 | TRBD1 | TGTGCCAGCAGCTACAGGGACAGCAGGGGCTACACCTTC | CASSYRDSRGYTF
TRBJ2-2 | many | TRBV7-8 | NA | TGTGCCAGTCAGGACGCGAACACCGGGGAGCTGTTTTTT | CASQDANTGELFF
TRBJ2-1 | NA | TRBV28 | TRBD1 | TGTGCCAGCAGTCCTTGGGGGGGGACAGGGGTCTATAATGAGCAGTTCTTC | CASSPWGGTGVYNEQFF
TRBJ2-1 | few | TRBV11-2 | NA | TGTGCCACCTCGCCCGAGATCTTAGGGAATGAGCAGTTCTTC | CATSPEILGNEQFF
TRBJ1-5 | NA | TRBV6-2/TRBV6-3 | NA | TGTGCCAGCAGCCCCGGGGCAGGGCAGCCCCAGCATTTT | CASSPGAGQPQHF
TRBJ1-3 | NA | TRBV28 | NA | TGTGCCAGCAGTGGACACTCTGGAAACACCATATATTTT | CASSGHSGNTIYF
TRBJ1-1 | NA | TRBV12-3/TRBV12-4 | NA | TGTGCCAGCAGTGGGGGAGAGGGGGGTAACACTGAAGCTTTCTTT | CASSGGEGGNTEAFF
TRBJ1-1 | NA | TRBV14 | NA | TGTGCCAGCAGCCAAGAACGCGGGAGAGCTGAAGCTTTCTTT | CASSQERGRAEAFF
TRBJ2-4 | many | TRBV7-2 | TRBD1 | TGTGCCAGCAGCTTCTATGGGACAGAAAAAAACATTCAGTACTTC | CASSFYGTEKNIQYF
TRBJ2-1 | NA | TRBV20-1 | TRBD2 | TGCAGTGCTGGACTAGCGGGGGCGACCAATGAGCAGTTCTTC | CSAGLAGATNEQFF
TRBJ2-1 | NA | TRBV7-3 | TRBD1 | TGTGCCAGCGCGCGGGACAGGGGTTACAATGAGCAGTTCTTC | CASARDRGYNEQFF
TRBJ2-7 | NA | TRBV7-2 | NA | TGTGCCAGCAGCACCCACGGGAGAGAGCAGTACTTC | CASSTHGREQYF